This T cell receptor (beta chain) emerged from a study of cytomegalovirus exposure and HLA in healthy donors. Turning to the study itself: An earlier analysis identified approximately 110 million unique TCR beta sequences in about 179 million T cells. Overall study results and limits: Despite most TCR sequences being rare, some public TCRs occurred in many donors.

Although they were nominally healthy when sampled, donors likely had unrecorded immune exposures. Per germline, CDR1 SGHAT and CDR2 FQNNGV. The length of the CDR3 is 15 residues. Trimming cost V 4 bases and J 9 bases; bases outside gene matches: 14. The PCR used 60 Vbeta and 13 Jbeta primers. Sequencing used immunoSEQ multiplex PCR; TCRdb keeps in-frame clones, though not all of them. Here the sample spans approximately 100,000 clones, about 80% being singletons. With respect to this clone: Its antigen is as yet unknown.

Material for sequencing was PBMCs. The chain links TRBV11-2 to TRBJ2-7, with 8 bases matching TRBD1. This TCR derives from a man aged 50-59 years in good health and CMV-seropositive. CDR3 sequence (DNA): TGTGCCAGCAGCTATTCCGGGACAGGACTCGGAGTGCAGTACTTC. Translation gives CASSYSGTGLGVQYF.